Here is one T cell receptor beta chain with its context. TCRdb redid the calling of the 5' RACE reads with MiXCR, one entry per CDR3 protein. The repertoire has some 190,000 distinct CDR3 sequences, about 18% of them found once; the top ten carry roughly 2.3%. These data are taken from a study of T-cell memory formation after mild COVID-19. This CDR3 contains 16 residues. The trim removed 6 bases at V and 3 bases at J, leaving 11 bases unmatched. The sample taken for sequencing was PBMCs or a T cell subset sorted from them (not recorded which). This TCR was recovered from an adult woman who had mild COVID-19 (a few samples of this study predate the infection). Cell type and time point are not known. The V call is TRBV12-3 or TRBV12-4, the J call TRBJ1-5; 7 nucleotides agree with TRBD1. In DNA, the CDR3 is TGTGCCAGCAGCAAAGGGACAGACATCTTCAATCAGCCCCAGCATTTT. Its translation: CASSKGTDIFNQPQHF.